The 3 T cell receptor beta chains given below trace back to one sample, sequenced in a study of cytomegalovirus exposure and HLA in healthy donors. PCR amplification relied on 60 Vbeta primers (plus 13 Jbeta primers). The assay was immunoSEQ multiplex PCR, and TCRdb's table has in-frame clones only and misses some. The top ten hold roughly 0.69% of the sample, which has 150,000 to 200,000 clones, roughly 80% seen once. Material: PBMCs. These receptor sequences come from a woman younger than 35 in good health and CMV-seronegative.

The CDR3, as DNA: TGTGCCAGCAGCGAGGACGCCGGGGTGTATGAAAAACTGTTTTTT. Protein: CASSEDAGVYEKLFF. This chain uses TRBV11-2 with TRBJ1-4; D is ambiguous. Germline V gene sequence: CDR1 SGHAT, CDR2 FQNNGV. The CDR3 has 15 amino acids. V lost 5 bases to trimming and J lost 6 bases, with 16 bases between them.

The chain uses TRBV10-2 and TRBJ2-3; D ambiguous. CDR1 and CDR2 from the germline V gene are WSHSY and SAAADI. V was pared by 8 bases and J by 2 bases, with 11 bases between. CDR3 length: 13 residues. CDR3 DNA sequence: TGCGCCAGCGGTCGGGTTTACACAGATACGCAGTATTTT. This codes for CASGRVYTDTQYF.

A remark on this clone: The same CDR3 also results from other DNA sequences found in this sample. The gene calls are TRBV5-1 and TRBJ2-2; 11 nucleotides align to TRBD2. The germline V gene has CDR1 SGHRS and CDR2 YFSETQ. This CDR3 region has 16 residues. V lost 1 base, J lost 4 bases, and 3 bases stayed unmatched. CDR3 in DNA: TGCGCCAGCAGCTTGATAGCGGGAGGGGGCACCGGGGAGCTGTTTTTT. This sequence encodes CASSLIAGGGTGELFF.